A single sample gave rise to the 2 T cell receptor beta chains below, sequenced in a study of spatial heterogeneity in lung cancer. Time point meaning: sample taken at primary tumor resection. Sequencing was performed on whole RNA extracted from tumor and nontumor lung tissue, or from frozen PBMC, and the material was left unsorted. TCRdb called the 5' RACE reads again in MiXCR, with one record for every CDR3 protein. This sample carries about 39,000 distinct CDR3 sequences, 5.8% of them seen once, and the ten largest clones take 11%. The sequenced sample was PBMCs, obtained at surgery. These receptors were collected from a male donor with early-stage non-small cell lung cancer.

This clonotype has at least ten counts. V and J are TRBV5-1 and TRBJ1-4; possibly TRBD1 for D (5 bases). Germline lookup yields CDR1 SGHRS and CDR2 YFSETQ. The germline V and J ends were trimmed by 3 bases and 6 bases, with 12 bases remaining between them. This CDR3 is built from 14 residues. The CDR3 sequence: CASSSTEGYEKLFF. CDR3 in DNA: TGCGCCAGCAGCTCGACAGAGGGATATGAAAAACTGTTTTTT.

The table lists this clonotype with many counts. This chain uses TRBV12-3 or TRBV12-4 with TRBJ2-1; TRBD2 matches 7 bases. The ends lost 4 bases at V and 7 bases at J; junction bases unmatched: 7. CDR3 length equals 14 residues. DNA for the CDR3: TGTGCCAGCAGTTGGCGGCTAGCGGTTAATGAGCAGTTCTTC. It translates to CASSWRLAVNEQFF.